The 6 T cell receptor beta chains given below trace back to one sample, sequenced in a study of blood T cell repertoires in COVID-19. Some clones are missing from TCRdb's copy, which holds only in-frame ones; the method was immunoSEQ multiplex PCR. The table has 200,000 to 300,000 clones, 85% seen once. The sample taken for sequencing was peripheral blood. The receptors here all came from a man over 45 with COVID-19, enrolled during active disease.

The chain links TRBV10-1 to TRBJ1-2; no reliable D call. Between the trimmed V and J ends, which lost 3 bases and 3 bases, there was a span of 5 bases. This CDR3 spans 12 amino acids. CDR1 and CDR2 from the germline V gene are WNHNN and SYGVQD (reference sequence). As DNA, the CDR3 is TGCGCCAGCAGTGACCTTGACTATGGCTACACCTTC. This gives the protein CASSDLDYGYTF.

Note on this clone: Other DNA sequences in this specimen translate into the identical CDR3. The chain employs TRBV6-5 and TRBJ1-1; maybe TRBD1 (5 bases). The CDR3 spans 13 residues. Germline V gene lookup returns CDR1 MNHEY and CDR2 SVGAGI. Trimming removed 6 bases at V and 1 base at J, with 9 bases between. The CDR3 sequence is CASRGHGNTEAFF. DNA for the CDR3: TGTGCCAGCAGAGGACATGGGAACACTGAAGCTTTCTTT.

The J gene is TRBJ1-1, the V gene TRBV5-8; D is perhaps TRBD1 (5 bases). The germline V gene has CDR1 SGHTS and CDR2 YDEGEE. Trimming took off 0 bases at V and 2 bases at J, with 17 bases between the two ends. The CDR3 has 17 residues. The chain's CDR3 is CASSLGTGWTPNTEAFF. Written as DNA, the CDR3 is TGTGCCAGCAGCTTGGGTACTGGGTGGACACCAAACACTGAAGCTTTCTTT.

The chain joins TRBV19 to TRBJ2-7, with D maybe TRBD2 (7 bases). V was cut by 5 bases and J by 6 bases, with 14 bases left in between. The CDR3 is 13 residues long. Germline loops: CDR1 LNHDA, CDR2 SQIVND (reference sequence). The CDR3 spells CASSPRGGGEQYF. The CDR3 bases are TGTGCCAGTAGTCCCCGCGGGGGCGGCGAGCAGTACTTC. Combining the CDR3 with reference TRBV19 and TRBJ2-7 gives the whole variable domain DGGITQSPKYLFRKEGQNVTLSCEQNLNHDAMYWYRQDPGQGLRLIYYSQIVNDFQKGDIAEGYSVSREKKESFPLTVTSAQKNPTAFYLCASSPRGGGEQYFGPGTRLTVT.

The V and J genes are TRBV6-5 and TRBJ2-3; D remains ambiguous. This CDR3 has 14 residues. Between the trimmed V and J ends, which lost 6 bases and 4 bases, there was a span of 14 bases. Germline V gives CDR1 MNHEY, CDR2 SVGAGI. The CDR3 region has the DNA TGTGCCAGCAGAGAGGCTGAAGCCCCAGATACGCAGTATTTT. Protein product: CASREAEAPDTQYF.

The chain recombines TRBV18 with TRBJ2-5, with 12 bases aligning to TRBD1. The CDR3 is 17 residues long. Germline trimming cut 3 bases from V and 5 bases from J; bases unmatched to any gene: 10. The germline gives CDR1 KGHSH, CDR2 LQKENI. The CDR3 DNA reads TGTGCCAGCTCACCCCCCCAGGGACAGGGGGCAGGGGAGACCCAGTACTTC. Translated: CASSPPQGQGAGETQYF.